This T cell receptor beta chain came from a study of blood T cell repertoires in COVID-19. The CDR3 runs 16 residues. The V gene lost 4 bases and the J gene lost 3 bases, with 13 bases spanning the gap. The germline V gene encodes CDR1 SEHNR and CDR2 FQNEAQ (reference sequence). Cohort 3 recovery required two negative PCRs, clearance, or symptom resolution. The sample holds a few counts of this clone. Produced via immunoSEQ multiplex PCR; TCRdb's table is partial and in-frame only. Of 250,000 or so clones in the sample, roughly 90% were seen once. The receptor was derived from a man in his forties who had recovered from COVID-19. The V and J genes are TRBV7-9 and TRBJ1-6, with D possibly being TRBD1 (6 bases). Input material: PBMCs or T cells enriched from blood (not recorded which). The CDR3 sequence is CASSSGAGFYNSPLHF. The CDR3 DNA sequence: TGTGCCAGCAGCTCAGGGGCTGGCTTCTATAATTCACCCCTCCACTTT.